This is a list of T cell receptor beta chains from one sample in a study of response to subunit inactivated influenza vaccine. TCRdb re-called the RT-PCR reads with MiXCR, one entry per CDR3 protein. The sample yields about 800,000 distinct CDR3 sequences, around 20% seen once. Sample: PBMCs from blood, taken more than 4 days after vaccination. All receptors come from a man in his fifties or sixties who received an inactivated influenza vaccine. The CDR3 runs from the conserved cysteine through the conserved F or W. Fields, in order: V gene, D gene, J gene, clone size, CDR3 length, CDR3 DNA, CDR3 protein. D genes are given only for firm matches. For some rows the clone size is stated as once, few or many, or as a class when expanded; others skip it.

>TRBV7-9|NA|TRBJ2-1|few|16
TGTGCCAGCAGCCCAGGGTTTGGGAGCTCCTACAATGAGCAGTTCTTC
CASSPGFGSSYNEQFF
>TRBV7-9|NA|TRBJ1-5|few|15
TGTGCCAGCAGCTTAGCGGGACCGAACAATCAGCCCCAGCATTTT
CASSLAGPNNQPQHF
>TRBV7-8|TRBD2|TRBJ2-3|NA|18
TGTGCCAGCAGCTTATTTCTTAGCGGGGGGCCGAGCACAGATACGCAGTATTTT
CASSLFLSGGPSTDTQYF
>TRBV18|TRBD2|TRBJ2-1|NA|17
TGTGCCAGCTCACCACCTTCAAGCGGGAGGAACTTCAATGAGCAGTTCTTC
CASSPPSSGRNFNEQFF
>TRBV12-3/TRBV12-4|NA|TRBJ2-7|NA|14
TGTGCCAGCAGTTTTCAGGGGGGCGGGGACGAGCAGTACTTC
CASSFQGGGDEQYF
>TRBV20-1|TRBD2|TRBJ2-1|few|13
TGCAGTCGATACAGCGGGGTCAACAATGAGCAGTTCTTC
CSRYSGVNNEQFF
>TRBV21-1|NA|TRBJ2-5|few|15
TGTGCCAGCAGCAAAAGGGGGAGGGGACAAGAGACCCAGTACTTC
CASSKRGRGQETQYF
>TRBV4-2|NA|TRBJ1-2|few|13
TGTGCCAGCAGCCAAGAGACTGAGTATGGCTACACCTTC
CASSQETEYGYTF
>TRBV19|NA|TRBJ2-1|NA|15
TGTGCCAGTAGTAGCACAGGGACTTCGTGGGATGAGCAGTTCTTC
CASSSTGTSWDEQFF
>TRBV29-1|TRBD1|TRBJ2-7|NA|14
TGCAGCGTTGAGAACAGGGGGAGTACCTACGAGCAGTACTTC
CSVENRGSTYEQYF